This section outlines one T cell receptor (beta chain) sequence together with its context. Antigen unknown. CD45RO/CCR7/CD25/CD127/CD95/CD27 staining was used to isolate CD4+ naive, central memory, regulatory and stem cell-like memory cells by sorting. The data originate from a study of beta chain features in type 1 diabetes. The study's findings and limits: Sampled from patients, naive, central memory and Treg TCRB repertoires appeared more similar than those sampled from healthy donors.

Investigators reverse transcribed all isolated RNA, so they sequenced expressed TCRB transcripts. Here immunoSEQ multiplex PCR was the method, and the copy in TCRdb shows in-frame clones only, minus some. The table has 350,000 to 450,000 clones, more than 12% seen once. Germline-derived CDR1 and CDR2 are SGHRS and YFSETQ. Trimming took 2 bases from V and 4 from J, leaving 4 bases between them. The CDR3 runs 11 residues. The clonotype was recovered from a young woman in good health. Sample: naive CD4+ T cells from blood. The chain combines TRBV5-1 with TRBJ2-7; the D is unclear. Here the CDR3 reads CASSFEYEQYF. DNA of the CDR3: TGCGCCAGCAGCTTTGAGTACGAGCAGTACTTC.